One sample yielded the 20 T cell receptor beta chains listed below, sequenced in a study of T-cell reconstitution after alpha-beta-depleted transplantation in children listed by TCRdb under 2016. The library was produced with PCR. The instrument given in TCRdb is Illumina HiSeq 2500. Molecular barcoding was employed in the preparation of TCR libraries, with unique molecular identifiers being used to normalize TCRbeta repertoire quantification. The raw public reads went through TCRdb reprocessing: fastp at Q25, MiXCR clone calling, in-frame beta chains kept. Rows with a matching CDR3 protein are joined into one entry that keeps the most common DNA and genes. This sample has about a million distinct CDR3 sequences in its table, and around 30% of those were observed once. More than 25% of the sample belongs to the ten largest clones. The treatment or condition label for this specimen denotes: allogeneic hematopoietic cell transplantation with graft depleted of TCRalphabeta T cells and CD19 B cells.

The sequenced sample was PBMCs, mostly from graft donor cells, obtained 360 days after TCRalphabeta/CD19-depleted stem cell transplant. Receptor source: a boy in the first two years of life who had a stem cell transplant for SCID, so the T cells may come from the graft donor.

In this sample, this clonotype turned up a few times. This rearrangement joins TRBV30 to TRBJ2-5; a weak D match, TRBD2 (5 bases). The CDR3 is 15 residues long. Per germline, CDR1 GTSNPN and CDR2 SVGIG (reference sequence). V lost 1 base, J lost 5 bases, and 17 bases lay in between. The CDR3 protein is CAWSALWSPGETQYF. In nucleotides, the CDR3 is TGTGCCTGGAGTGCTCTGTGGTCCCCGGGGGAGACCCAGTACTTC.

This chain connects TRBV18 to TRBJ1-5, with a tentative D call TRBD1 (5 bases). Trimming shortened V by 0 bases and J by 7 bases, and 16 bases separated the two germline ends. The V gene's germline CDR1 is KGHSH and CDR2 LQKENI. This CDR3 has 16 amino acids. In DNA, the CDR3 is TGTGCCAGCTCACCACCCTTATCGCAGGGCGGACAGCCCCAGCATTTT. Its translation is CASSPPLSQGGQPQHF. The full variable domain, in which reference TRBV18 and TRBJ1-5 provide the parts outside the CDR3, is NAGVMQNPRHLVRRRGQEARLRCSPMKGHSHVYWYRQLPEEGLKFMVYLQKENIIDESGMPKERFSAEFPKEGPSILRIQQVVRGDSAAYFCASSPPLSQGGQPQHFGDGTRLSIL.

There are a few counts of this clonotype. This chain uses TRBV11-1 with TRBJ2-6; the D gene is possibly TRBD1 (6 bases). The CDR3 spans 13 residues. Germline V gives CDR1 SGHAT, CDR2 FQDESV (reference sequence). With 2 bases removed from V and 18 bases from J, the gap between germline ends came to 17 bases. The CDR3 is CASSLLYQGSPTF. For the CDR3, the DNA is TGTGCCAGCAGCTTATTATATCAGGGGTCCCCGACTTTC.

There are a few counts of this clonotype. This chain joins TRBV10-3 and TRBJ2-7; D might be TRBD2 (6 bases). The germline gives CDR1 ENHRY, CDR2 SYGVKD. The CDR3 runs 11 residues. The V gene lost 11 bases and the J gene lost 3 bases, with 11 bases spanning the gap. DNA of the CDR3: TGTGCCGCGGGATCCCTCTACGAGCAGTACTTC. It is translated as CAAGSLYEQYF.

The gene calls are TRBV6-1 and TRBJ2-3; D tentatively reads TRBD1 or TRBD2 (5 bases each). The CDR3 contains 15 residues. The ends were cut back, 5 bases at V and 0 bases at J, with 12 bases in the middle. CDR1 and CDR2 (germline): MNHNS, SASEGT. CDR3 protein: CASSTGAGSTDTQYF. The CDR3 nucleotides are TGTGCCAGCAGTACCGGGGCAGGAAGCACAGATACGCAGTATTTT.

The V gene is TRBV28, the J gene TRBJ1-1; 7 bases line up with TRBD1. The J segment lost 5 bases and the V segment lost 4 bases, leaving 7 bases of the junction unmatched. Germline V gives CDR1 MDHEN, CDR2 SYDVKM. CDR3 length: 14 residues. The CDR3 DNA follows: TGTGCCAGCAGTTCTACAGGGGAGAGGACTGAAGCTTTCTTT. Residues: CASSSTGERTEAFF.

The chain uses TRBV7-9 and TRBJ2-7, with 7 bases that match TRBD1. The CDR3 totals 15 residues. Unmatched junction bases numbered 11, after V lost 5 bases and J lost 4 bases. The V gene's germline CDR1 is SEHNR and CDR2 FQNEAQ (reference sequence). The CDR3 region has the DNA TGTGCCAGCAGCCTCTGGGACAGAATGACTTACGAGCAGTACTTC. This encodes CASSLWDRMTYEQYF. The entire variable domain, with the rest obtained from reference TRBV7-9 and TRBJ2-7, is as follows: DTGVSQNPRHKITKRGQNVTFRCDPISEHNRLYWYRQTLGQGPEFLTYFQNEAQLEKSRLLSDRFSAERPKGSFSTLEIQRTEQGDSAMYLCASSLWDRMTYEQYFGPGTRLTVT.

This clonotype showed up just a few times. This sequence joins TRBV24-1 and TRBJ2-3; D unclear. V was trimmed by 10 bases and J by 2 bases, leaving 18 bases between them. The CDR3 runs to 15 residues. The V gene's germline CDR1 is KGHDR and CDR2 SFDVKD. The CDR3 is CATNPVPTFTDTQYF. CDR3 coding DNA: TGTGCCACTAACCCGGTCCCCACTTTCACAGATACGCAGTATTTT.

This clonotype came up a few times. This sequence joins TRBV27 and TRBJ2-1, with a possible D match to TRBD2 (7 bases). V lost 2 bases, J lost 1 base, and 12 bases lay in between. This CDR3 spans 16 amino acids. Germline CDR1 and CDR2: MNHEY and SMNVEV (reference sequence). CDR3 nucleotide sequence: TGTGCCAGCAGTTTAACGGCGGGGGCATCCTACAATGAGCAGTTCTTC. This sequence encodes CASSLTAGASYNEQFF.

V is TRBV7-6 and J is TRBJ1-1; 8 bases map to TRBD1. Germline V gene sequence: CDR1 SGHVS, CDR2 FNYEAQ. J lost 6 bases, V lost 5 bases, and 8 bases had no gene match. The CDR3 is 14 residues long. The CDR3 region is CASSANRGGAEAFF. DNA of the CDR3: TGTGCCAGCAGCGCCAACAGGGGGGGGGCTGAAGCTTTCTTT.

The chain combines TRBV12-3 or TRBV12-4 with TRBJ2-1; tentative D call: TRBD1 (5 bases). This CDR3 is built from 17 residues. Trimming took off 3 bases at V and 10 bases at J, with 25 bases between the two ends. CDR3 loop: CASSFSYRGSSGREQFF. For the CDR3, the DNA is TGTGCCAGCAGTTTTTCGTATCGTGGCAGTTCAGGGCGAGAGCAGTTCTTC.

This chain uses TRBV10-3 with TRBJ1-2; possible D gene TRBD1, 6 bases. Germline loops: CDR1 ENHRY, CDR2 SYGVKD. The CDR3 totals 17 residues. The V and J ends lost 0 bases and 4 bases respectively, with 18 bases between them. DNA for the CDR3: TGTGCCATCAGTGAGTCGACTCGGACAGAGCCGGCCTATGGCTACACCTTC. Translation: CAISESTRTEPAYGYTF.

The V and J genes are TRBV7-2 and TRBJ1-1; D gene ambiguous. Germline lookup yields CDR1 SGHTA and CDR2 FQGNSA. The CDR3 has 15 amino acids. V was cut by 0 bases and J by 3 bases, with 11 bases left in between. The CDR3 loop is CASSLAGQLDTEAFF. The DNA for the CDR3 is TGTGCCAGCAGCTTAGCTGGGCAGCTTGACACTGAAGCTTTCTTT.

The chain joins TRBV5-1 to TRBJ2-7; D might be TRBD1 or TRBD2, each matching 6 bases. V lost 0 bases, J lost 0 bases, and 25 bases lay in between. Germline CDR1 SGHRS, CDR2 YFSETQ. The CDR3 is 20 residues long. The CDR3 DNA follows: TGCGCCAGCAGCTTGGATGACGGTTCTCTGGGGGGCACTAACTCCTACGAGCAGTACTTC. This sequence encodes CASSLDDGSLGGTNSYEQYF.

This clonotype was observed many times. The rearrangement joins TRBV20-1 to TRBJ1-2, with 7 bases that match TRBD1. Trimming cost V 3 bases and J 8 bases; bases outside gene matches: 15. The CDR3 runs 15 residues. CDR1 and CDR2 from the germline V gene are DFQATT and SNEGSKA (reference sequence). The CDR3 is CSASGSRGTSWGYTF. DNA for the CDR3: TGCAGTGCTAGTGGGTCCAGGGGGACCTCTTGGGGCTACACCTTC.

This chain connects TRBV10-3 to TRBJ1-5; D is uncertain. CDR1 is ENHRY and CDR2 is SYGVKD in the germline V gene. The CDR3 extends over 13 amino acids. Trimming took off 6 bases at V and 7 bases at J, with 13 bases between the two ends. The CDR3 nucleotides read TGTGCCATCAGCCCTCCGGGCGGGCAGCCCCAGCATTTT. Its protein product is CAISPPGGQPQHF.

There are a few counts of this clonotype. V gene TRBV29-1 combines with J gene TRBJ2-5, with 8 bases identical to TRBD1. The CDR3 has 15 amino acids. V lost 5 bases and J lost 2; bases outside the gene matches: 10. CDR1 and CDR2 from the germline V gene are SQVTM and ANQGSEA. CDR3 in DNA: TGCAGCGTTTCACGGACAGGGTTTGGGCAAGAGACCCAGTACTTC. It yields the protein CSVSRTGFGQETQYF. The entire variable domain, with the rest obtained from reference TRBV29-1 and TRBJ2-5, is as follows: SAVISQKPSRDICQRGTSLTIQCQVDSQVTMMFWYRQQPGQSLTLIATANQGSEATYESGFVIDKFPISRPNLTFSTLTVSNMSPEDSSIYLCSVSRTGFGQETQYFGPGTRLLVL.

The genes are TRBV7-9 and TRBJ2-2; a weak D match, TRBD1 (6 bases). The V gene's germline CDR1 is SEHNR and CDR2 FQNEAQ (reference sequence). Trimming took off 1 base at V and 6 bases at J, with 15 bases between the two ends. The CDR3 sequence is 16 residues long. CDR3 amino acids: CASSLGTGQRPGELFF. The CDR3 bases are TGTGCCAGCAGCTTAGGAACAGGGCAAAGGCCCGGGGAGCTGTTTTTT.

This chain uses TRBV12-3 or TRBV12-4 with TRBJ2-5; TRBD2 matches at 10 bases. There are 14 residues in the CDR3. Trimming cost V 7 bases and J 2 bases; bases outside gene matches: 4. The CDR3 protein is CASNKLAGQETQYF. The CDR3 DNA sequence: TGTGCCAGCAACAAACTAGCGGGGCAAGAGACCCAGTACTTC.

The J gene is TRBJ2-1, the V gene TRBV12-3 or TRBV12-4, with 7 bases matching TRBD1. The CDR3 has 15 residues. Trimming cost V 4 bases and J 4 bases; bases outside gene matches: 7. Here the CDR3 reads CASSYDRALYNEQFF. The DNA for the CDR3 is TGTGCCAGCAGTTACGACAGGGCTTTATACAATGAGCAGTTCTTC.